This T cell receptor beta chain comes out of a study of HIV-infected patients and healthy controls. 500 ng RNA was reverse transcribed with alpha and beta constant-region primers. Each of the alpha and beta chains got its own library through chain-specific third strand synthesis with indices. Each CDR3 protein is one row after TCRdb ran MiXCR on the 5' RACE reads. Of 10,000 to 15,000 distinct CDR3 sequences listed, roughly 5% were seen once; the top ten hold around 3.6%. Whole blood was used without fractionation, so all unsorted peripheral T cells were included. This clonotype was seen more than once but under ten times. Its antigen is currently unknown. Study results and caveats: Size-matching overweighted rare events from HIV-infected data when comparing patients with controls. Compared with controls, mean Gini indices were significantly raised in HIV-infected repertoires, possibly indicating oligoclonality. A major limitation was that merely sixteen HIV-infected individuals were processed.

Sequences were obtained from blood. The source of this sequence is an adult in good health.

The CDR3 is CASSLLGGEGYTF. CDR3 nucleotide sequence: TGTGCCAGCAGTTTGTTAGGGGGCGAGGGCTACACCTTC. The chain carries TRBV12-3 or TRBV12-4 and TRBJ1-2; 7 bases map to TRBD1. V shed 3 bases, J shed 8 bases, and the junction held 6 bases outside the gene matches. This CDR3 is 13 amino acids long.